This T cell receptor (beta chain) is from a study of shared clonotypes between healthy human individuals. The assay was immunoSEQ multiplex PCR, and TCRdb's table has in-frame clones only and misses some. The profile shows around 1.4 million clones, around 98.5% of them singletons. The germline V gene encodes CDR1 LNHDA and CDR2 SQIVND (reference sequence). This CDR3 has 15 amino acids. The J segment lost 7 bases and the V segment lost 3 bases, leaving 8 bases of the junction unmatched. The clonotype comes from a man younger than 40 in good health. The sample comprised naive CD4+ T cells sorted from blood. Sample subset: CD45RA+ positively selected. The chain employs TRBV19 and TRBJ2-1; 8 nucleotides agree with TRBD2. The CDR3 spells CASSIYSGTENEQFF. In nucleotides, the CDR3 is TGTGCCAGTAGTATTTATAGCGGGACGGAAAATGAGCAGTTCTTC.